These 17 T cell receptor beta chains came from one sample sequenced in a study of blood T cell repertoires in COVID-19. Measured with immunoSEQ multiplex PCR; TCRdb has only the in-frame clones, and not every one. The table lists about 380,000 clones, approximately 90% of them singletons. Input material: PBMCs or T cells enriched from blood (not recorded which). These receptor sequences come from a woman between 18 and 29 years old who had recovered from COVID-19.

The CDR3 is CSVEASGGVPDTQYF. DNA of the CDR3: TGCAGCGTCGAGGCTAGCGGGGGGGTTCCAGATACGCAGTATTTT. The chain carries TRBV29-1 and TRBJ2-3, with 12 bases aligning to TRBD2. Germline loops: CDR1 SQVTM, CDR2 ANQGSEA. J was trimmed by 4 bases and V by 6 bases; bases with no gene match: 8. This CDR3 has 15 amino acids.

The sample holds a few counts of this clone. This chain links TRBV27 with TRBJ2-7, with 11 positions matching TRBD2. Germline values: CDR1 MNHEY, CDR2 SMNVEV (reference sequence). V lost 2 bases, J lost 2 bases, and 5 bases stayed unmatched. The CDR3 has 16 amino acids. The CDR3 DNA is TGTGCCAGCAGTTTACTAGCGGGGGGCTCACCCTACGAGCAGTACTTC. Its protein product is CASSLLAGGSPYEQYF.

The chain employs TRBV7-2 and TRBJ2-1; TRBD2 agrees at 11 bases. This CDR3 region has 17 residues. Germline V gene data show CDR1 as SGHTA and CDR2 as FQGNSA. The trim removed 0 bases at V and 5 bases at J, leaving 6 bases unmatched. CDR3 loop: CASSLAWGTSGHNEQFF. The CDR3 DNA follows: TGTGCCAGCAGCTTAGCGTGGGGGACTAGCGGTCACAATGAGCAGTTCTTC.

This rearrangement joins TRBV28 to TRBJ1-5; TRBD1 is a possible D gene (5 bases). The CDR3 spans 17 residues. Trimming pared 4 bases from V and 3 bases from J, leaving 19 bases between. CDR1 and CDR2 (germline): MDHEN, SYDVKM. The CDR3 loop reads CASSSPGRARVNQPQHF. The CDR3 DNA sequence: TGTGCCAGCAGTTCCCCCGGTAGGGCCAGGGTCAATCAGCCCCAGCATTTT.

V and J are TRBV5-6 and TRBJ1-1, with 7 positions matching TRBD1. Germline lookup yields CDR1 SGHDT and CDR2 YYEEEE. Trimming cost V 4 bases and J 5 bases; bases outside gene matches: 17. The length of the CDR3 is 17 residues. The DNA for the CDR3 is TGTGCCAGCAGCCCCCTATATACCGACAGGGAGCAAACTGAAGCTTTCTTT. Its protein product is CASSPLYTDREQTEAFF.

The chain has TRBV5-1 and TRBJ2-4; 14 positions match TRBD2. The CDR3 has 18 residues. Germline V lookup: CDR1 SGHRS, CDR2 YFSETQ. The V and J ends lost 4 bases and 0 bases, in that order; junction bases with no gene match: 6. The CDR3 loop is CASSPGLAGELAKNIQYF. The CDR3 nucleotides read TGCGCCAGCAGCCCGGGACTAGCGGGGGAGCTAGCCAAAAACATTCAGTACTTC.

The chain links TRBV7-2 to TRBJ1-2; TRBD1 aligns across 7 bases. Trimming cost V 2 bases and J 8 bases; bases outside gene matches: 8. Germline loops: CDR1 SGHTA, CDR2 FQGNSA. The CDR3 runs 14 residues. This chain's CDR3 is CASSLQQGVVGYTF. In nucleotides, the CDR3 is TGTGCCAGCAGCTTACAGCAGGGGGTGGTCGGCTACACCTTC.

The chain links TRBV11-2 to TRBJ1-6; D call uncertain. The CDR3 loop spans 17 amino acids. The ends were cut back, 1 base at V and 0 bases at J, with 10 bases in the middle. Germline CDR1 SGHAT, CDR2 FQNNGV. In nucleotides, the CDR3 is TGTGCCAGCAGCTTAGGAGCCGGGAGCTCCTATAATTCACCCCTCCACTTT. The encoded protein is CASSLGAGSSYNSPLHF.

The J gene is TRBJ1-3, the V gene TRBV7-8, with no clear D. The CDR3 is 12 residues long. Germline values: CDR1 SGHVS, CDR2 FQNEAQ. The V gene lost 3 bases and the J gene lost 4 bases, with 4 bases spanning the gap. The CDR3 sequence: CASSFKGNTIYF. In DNA, the CDR3 is TGTGCCAGCAGCTTCAAAGGAAACACCATATATTTT.

The J gene is TRBJ1-2, the V gene TRBV29-1; TRBD1 matches 7 bases. Germline CDR1 and CDR2: SQVTM and ANQGSEA. The CDR3 is 11 amino acids. Losses at the gene ends were 7 bases for V and 7 bases for J; bases not matched to a gene: 6. CDR3 DNA: TGCAGCGCCCGGGACAGCCCTGGCTACACCTTC. It codes for CSARDSPGYTF.

The chain employs TRBV7-9 and TRBJ1-1, with TRBD1 identical over 9 bases. The length of the CDR3 is 15 residues. From germline, CDR1 is SEHNR and CDR2 FQNEAQ (reference sequence). V was clipped by 4 bases and J by 5 bases; unmatched bases: 8. The CDR3 here is CASSWGDREGTEAFF. Here the CDR3 DNA reads TGTGCCAGCAGCTGGGGGGACAGGGAGGGTACTGAAGCTTTCTTT.

The genes are TRBV2 and TRBJ2-2; D might be TRBD2 (6 bases). V was cut by 5 bases and J by 7 bases, with 17 bases left in between. The germline CDR1 and CDR2 sequences are SNHLY and FYNNEI. The CDR3 extends over 15 amino acids. In DNA, the CDR3 is TGTGCCAGCAGTCCTACTACTAGCTTCGGCGGGGAGCTGTTTTTT. The encoded protein is CASSPTTSFGGELFF. The full variable domain, its missing parts supplied by reference TRBV2 and TRBJ2-2, is EPEVTQTPSHQVTQMGQEVILRCVPISNHLYFYWYRQILGQKVEFLVSFYNNEISEKSEIFDDQFSVERPDGSNFTLKIRSTKLEDSAMYFCASSPTTSFGGELFFGEGSRLTVL.

This clone has more than one count but fewer than ten. The genes are TRBV6-5 and TRBJ1-2; the D is unclear. CDR1 is MNHEY and CDR2 is SVGAGI in the germline V gene. Trimming cost V 5 bases and J 10 bases, with 14 bases left between them. The CDR3 loop spans 12 amino acids. The CDR3 nucleotides are TGTGCCAGCAGTCCTCGAGAGGGTAACTACACCTTC. It is translated as CASSPREGNYTF.

V is TRBV10-3 and J is TRBJ1-2; TRBD1 matches at 8 bases. The CDR3 spans 16 residues. Germline loops: CDR1 ENHRY, CDR2 SYGVKD. The V gene end was trimmed by 6 bases and the J gene end by 6 bases; junction bases not matched to a gene: 15. The CDR3 DNA reads as TGTGCCATCAGGGACAGGGTAACTCCGACGGAGAATGGCTACACCTTC. Protein sequence: CAIRDRVTPTENGYTF.

The J gene is TRBJ2-1, the V gene TRBV30; D is possibly TRBD1 (5 bases). Trimming took off 0 bases at V and 1 base at J, with 10 bases between the two ends. The CDR3 is 15 residues long. Per germline, CDR1 GTSNPN and CDR2 SVGIG (reference sequence). CDR3 in amino acids: CAWSVRQGSYNEQFF. CDR3 nucleotide sequence: TGTGCCTGGAGTGTACGGCAGGGATCCTACAATGAGCAGTTCTTC.

The chain couples TRBV18 to TRBJ1-4; maybe TRBD1 (5 bases). Germline assignment: CDR1 KGHSH and CDR2 LQKENI. This CDR3 spans 15 amino acids. Trimming cost V 2 bases and J 7 bases, with 14 bases left between them. The CDR3 loop reads CASSPAPREAEKLFF. In DNA, the CDR3 is TGTGCCAGCTCACCAGCCCCCAGGGAGGCTGAAAAACTGTTTTTT. Combining the CDR3 with reference TRBV18 and TRBJ1-4 gives the whole variable domain NAGVMQNPRHLVRRRGQEARLRCSPMKGHSHVYWYRQLPEEGLKFMVYLQKENIIDESGMPKERFSAEFPKEGPSILRIQQVVRGDSAAYFCASSPAPREAEKLFFGSGTQLSVL.

The chain links TRBV10-3 to TRBJ1-1; maybe TRBD1 (5 bases). Germline CDR1 is ENHRY and CDR2 is SYGVKD. The CDR3 spans 14 residues. Trimming removed 4 bases from V and 0 bases from J, with 9 bases in between. CDR3 loop: CAISGTNMNTEAFF. Here the CDR3 DNA reads TGTGCCATCAGTGGGACAAACATGAACACTGAAGCTTTCTTT.